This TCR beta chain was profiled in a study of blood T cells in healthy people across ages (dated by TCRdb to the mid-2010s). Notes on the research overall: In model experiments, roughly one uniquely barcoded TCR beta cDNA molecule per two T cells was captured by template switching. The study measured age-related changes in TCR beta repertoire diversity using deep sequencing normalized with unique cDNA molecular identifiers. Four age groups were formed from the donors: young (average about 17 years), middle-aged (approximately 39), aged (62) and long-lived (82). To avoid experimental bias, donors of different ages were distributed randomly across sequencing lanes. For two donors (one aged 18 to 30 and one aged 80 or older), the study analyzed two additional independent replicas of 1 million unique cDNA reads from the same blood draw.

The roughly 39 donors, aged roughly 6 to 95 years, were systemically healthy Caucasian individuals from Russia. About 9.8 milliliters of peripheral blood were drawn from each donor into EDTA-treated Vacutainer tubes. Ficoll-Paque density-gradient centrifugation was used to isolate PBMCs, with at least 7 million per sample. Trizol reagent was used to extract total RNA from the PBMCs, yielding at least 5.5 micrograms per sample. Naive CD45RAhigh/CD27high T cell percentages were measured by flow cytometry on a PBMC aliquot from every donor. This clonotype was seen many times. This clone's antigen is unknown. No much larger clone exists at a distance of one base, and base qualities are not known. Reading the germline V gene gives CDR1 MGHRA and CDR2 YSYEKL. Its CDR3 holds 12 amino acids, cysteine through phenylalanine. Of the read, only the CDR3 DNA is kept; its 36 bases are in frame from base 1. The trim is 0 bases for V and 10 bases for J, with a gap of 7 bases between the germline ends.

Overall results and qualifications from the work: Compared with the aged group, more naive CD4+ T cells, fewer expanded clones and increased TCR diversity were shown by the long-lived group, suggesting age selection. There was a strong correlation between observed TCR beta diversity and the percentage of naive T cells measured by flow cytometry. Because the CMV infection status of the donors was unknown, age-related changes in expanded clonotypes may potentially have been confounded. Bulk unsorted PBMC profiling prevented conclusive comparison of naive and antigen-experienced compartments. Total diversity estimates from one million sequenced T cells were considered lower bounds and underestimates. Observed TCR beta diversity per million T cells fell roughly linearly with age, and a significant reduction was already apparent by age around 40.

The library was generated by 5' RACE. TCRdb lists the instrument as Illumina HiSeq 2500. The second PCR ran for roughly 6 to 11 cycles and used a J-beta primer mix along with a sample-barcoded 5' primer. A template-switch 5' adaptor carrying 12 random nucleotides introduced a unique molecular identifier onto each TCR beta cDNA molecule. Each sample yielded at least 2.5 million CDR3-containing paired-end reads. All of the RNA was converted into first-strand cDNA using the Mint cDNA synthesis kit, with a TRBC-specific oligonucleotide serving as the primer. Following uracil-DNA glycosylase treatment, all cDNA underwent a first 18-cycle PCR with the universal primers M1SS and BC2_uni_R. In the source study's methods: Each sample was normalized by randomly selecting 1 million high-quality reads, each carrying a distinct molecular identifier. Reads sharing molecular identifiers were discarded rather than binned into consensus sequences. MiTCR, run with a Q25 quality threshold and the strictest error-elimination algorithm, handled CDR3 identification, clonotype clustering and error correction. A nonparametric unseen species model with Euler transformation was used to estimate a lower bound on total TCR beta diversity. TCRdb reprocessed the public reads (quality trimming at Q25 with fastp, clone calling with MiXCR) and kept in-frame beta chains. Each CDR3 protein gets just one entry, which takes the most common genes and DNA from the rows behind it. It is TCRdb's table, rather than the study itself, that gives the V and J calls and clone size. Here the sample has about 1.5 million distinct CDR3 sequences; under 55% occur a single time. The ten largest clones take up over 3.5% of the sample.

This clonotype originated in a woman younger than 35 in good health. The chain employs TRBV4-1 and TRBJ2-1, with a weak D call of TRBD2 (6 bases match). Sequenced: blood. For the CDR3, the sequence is CASSQERGEQFF. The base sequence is TGCGCCAGCAGCCAAGAGCGGGGAGAGCAGTTCTTC.